The 8 T cell receptor beta chains below were found in one sample sequenced in a study of blood T cell repertoires in COVID-19 (TCRdb year 2020). Library creation used the immunoSEQ multiplex PCR assay. TCRdb retrieved this table from immuneACCESS and kept in-frame rearrangements only. Not all clones are present; in checked studies, unresolved V genes account for under half, and no reason is known for the remainder. In all, the sample holds fewer than 300,000 clones, and roughly 80% of those were seen once. Clones ranked in the top ten supply roughly 2.7% of the sample. The sample consisted of peripheral blood. The receptors originated from a woman in her 70s with active or convalescent COVID-19.

The genes are TRBV15 and TRBJ1-4; D is possibly TRBD1 (5 bases). CDR1 and CDR2 (germline): LNHNV, YYDKDF (reference sequence). V dropped 4 bases and J dropped 8 bases, with 17 bases sitting between them. The CDR3 spans 15 residues. In DNA, the CDR3 is TGTGCCACCAGCACTCGGGGGACGAAGGACGAAAAACTGTTTTTT. Residues: CATSTRGTKDEKLFF.

The chain carries TRBV7-9 and TRBJ1-1, with D possibly matching TRBD1 (5 bases). This CDR3 spans 14 amino acids. In germline, CDR1 is SEHNR, CDR2 FQNEAQ (reference sequence). V dropped 4 bases and J dropped 5 bases, with 14 bases sitting between them. CDR3 coding DNA: TGTGCCAGCAGCTGGGGCTCCATAGGGACTGAAGCTTTCTTT. Protein product: CASSWGSIGTEAFF.

This rearrangement joins TRBV7-9 to TRBJ2-2, with D possibly matching TRBD1 (6 bases). The V gene lost 3 bases and the J gene lost 6 bases, with 11 bases spanning the gap. The germline V gene encodes CDR1 SEHNR and CDR2 FQNEAQ (reference sequence). This CDR3 contains 14 residues. The CDR3 region is CASSFQQGAGELFF. The DNA for the CDR3 is TGTGCCAGCAGCTTCCAACAGGGAGCCGGGGAGCTGTTTTTT.

CDR3 nucleotides: TGTGCCAGCAGCTTCGAGCCTGGGACAGGGTCCGAGCAGTACTTC. Protein sequence: CASSFEPGTGSEQYF. This rearrangement joins TRBV7-6 to TRBJ2-7; 9 positions agree with TRBD1. This CDR3 region has 15 residues. Looked up from germline, CDR1 is SGHVS and CDR2 is FNYEAQ. J gave up 6 bases and V 3 bases, and 9 bases lay outside the gene matches.

The chain carries TRBV19 and TRBJ1-1; D is perhaps TRBD1 (5 bases). CDR3 length: 14 amino acids. Germline CDR1 and CDR2: LNHDA and SQIVND (reference sequence). Between the trimmed V and J ends, which lost 3 bases and 1 base, there was a span of 9 bases. Here the CDR3 DNA reads TGTGCCAGTAGTATTAGGGGTCCGAACACTGAAGCTTTCTTT. Its protein is CASSIRGPNTEAFF. The full variable domain, its missing parts supplied by reference TRBV19 and TRBJ1-1, is DGGITQSPKYLFRKEGQNVTLSCEQNLNHDAMYWYRQDPGQGLRLIYYSQIVNDFQKGDIAEGYSVSREKKESFPLTVTSAQKNPTAFYLCASSIRGPNTEAFFGQGTRLTVV.

The rearrangement uses TRBV19 and TRBJ1-5, with D unresolved. Trimming shortened V by 5 bases and J by 10 bases, and 12 bases separated the two germline ends. Germline CDR1 and CDR2: LNHDA and SQIVND (reference sequence). The CDR3 length is 12 residues. The CDR3 DNA follows: TGTGCCAGTAGTTATATCCGAGGCCCCCAGCATTTT. Translation gives CASSYIRGPQHF. The full variable domain, completed using reference TRBV19 and TRBJ1-5, is DGGITQSPKYLFRKEGQNVTLSCEQNLNHDAMYWYRQDPGQGLRLIYYSQIVNDFQKGDIAEGYSVSREKKESFPLTVTSAQKNPTAFYLCASSYIRGPQHFGDGTRLSIL.

This clone turned up a few times. The rearrangement joins TRBV7-9 to TRBJ2-1, with 7 bases fitting TRBD2. Germline CDR1 is SEHNR and CDR2 is FQNEAQ (reference sequence). This CDR3 comprises 14 residues. Germline trimming cut 10 bases from V and 3 bases from J; bases unmatched to any gene: 9. In DNA form, the CDR3 reads TGTGCCACCACGGAGAGCGGGAACTACAATGAGCAGTTCTTC. Its protein product is CATTESGNYNEQFF.

This rearrangement joins TRBV2 to TRBJ2-7, with 7 bases that match TRBD1. Germline V gives CDR1 SNHLY, CDR2 FYNNEI. The trim removed 6 bases at V and 0 bases at J, leaving 8 bases unmatched. The CDR3 length is 15 residues. The CDR3 DNA sequence: TGTGCCAGCAGGGAGACAGGGTCCCTCTCCTACGAGCAGTACTTC. Translating it yields CASRETGSLSYEQYF.